This T cell receptor beta chain was profiled in a study of cytomegalovirus exposure and HLA in healthy donors (dated by TCRdb to the late 2010s). Describing the broader study: An earlier analysis of several hundred of the donors reported 276 Gb of sequence data and 117 million unique TCR beta sequences obtained from 180 million or so T cells. An early release that covered roughly 600 HLA-typed donors contained around 300 gigabases of sequencing data and approximately 85 million unique TCR sequences. Of the approximately 370 genotyped donors, 75% to 85% were placed in the genetic ancestry cluster associated with self-reported Caucasian donors. The study was designed to test whether signatures of past pathogen exposure could be identified by cataloging public T cell receptors. Using immunosequencing, the study profiled T cell repertoires from 666 subjects and related those repertoires to cytomegalovirus serostatus. Besides the first cohort of about 730 subjects, a separate validation cohort made up of around 120 different subjects was used. To predict cytomegalovirus infection status, the study combined high-throughput TCR immunosequencing, statistical association of individual TCRs with disease status, and machine learning. To study patterns of TCR occurrence, a later analysis re-analyzed previously published TCR beta repertoires from several hundred donors and added high-resolution HLA genotyping. The later analysis used no new phenotypic data to find candidate immune exposures, relying instead on TCR beta sequences and their occurrence across donors. In an earlier analysis of roughly 600 of the donors, high-throughput TCR beta sequencing was used to judge whether each TCR beta V gene segment behaved as functional or pseudogenic. Donor age, sex, ethnicity and CMV serostatus were compiled alongside the repertoire data. A later genetic analysis used genome-wide SNP genotypes for 398 of the 666 donors, treating that subset as a discovery cohort. All discovery cohort repertoires had been generated using a single sequencing platform. HLA typing covered class I and class II loci at four-digit resolution. Typing coverage differed by locus: A, B, C, DRB1 and DQB1 were typed in roughly 629-640 donors, DQA1 in roughly 500, DPA1 in around 610, and DPB1 in 450 to 490. Roughly 5 DR-DQ haplotypes were handled as single units for association and clustering because linkage in the cohort was strong. On average, about 200,000 unique TCR beta nucleotide sequences were sequenced per donor among about 400 genotyped donors of the cohort, with roughly 20% of those sequences being non-productive. Overall study results and their limits: The authors suggested that the approach could potentially be extended to other disease states and immunological phenotypes. Strong co-occurrence of HLA alleles, especially DR and DQ, made assigning TCR associations to individual alleles difficult. This cohort had only TCR beta chains sequenced, and the lack of alpha or paired-chain data limited which features could be detected. In a later analysis, HLA-associated TCR beta chains showed more clonal expansion and lower generation probabilities than non-associated chains that were equally common. The only immune exposure information available for the cohort was CMV serostatus. Cytomegalovirus status was reported to be diagnosed by the classifier with high specificity and sensitivity in both the original and validation cohorts. A later analysis associated roughly 17,000 TCR beta sequences with specific HLA alleles at a false discovery rate of 0.05. An association between a missense DCLRE1C variant and V-gene and J-gene trimming of TCR beta chains was found in a later genetic analysis and replicated in an independent cohort. Sequencing depth was assumed to be roughly uniform across donors in the presence/absence analyses, though that assumption may not hold. Correlated functional status among segregating V segments might reflect linkage disequilibrium, but an unknown experimental factor could not be ruled out. In a later analysis, several top co-occurrence clusters were reported to appear linked to parvovirus B19, influenza, CMV and Epstein-Barr virus. HLA typing was unavailable for some donors at each locus, so association tests used only the typed subset. According to a later analysis, most CMV-associated TCR beta chains appeared to be HLA-restricted, and the HLA associations seemed to be driven largely by CMV exposure. In vitro tests confirmed that a few of the cytomegalovirus-associated TCR beta chains recognize cytomegalovirus antigens. An earlier analysis of 450 to 750 of the donors showed that most TCR beta V segments appeared in productive rearrangements either about 90% or about 30% of the time, which broadly matched IMGT annotations. Across donors, most TCR sequences were observed very rarely, whereas some public TCRs were present in many individuals. A further reported finding was that TCR beta sequences accurately predicted the HLA-A and HLA-B alleles for most subjects in the first cohort. The 87-base-pair reads could not distinguish some IMGT-functional V segments, including TRBV6-2 and TRBV6-3, so those segments were excluded. According to a later genetic analysis, donors in an Asian-associated ancestry cluster had fewer N-insertions in productive TCRs than the approximately 710-donor mean. Approximately 16 rarely observed V segments, including chromosome 9 orphons, were excluded from the earlier analysis of about 600 of the donors because counts were too low. In a later analysis, TCR association rates were found to vary across HLA loci, with the most associated TCRs seen for DRB1 alleles and the fewest for HLA-C alleles. A total of 150 or so TCR beta chains were listed by the study as associated with cytomegalovirus. A cluster of highly shared sequence variants was judged likely to represent a technical artifact of the sequencing pipeline.

The germline V and J ends show losses of 4 bases and 0 bases respectively, and no gene match explains 5 bases of the junction. CDR1 and CDR2 are drawn from the germline V gene: SQVTM, ANQGSEA. The cysteine opens and the phenylalanine closes a CDR3 of 16 amino acids. Here the CDR3 DNA is all that survives: 48 bases in frame from base 1. As to this clone: Its target antigen remains unknown. No much larger clonotype is one base removed from it; base qualities were not supplied.

Library creation used the immunoSEQ multiplex PCR assay. A mixture of 60 forward primers for TCR Vbeta segments and 13 reverse primers for TCR Jbeta segments was used in the multiplex PCR. Amplification of the CDR3 region of rearranged TCR beta genes was performed with a multiplex PCR assay on genomic DNA. On the Illumina HiSeq System, the amplified TCR beta libraries were sequenced as 87-base-pair reads. On the study's bioinformatics: A later analysis counted some 80 million unique TCR beta chains across the 666 repertoires, and around 12 million of these chains were shared by at least two donors. To remove PCR and sequencing errors, raw reads were error-corrected and collapsed into unique sequences using a nearest-neighbor algorithm that merged closely related sequences. CDR3 sequences were aligned to IMGT reference sequences to assign V, D and J gene segments. For a sequence to be retained, at least a six-nucleotide match to both a V gene segment and a J gene segment was required. A rearrangement was called productive if the CDR3 had no stop codons and remained in frame with V and J, and every other rearrangement was called non-productive. Following IMGT convention, CDR3 was defined as the stretch from the second conserved V-encoded cysteine up to the conserved J-encoded phenylalanine. Sequences without an unambiguous match to a single V gene segment were excluded from the earlier analysis of 500 to 700 of the donors. In an earlier analysis of almost 600 of the donors, a V segment was called functional when productive rearrangements were above 56.7%, and segregating when the standard deviation between donors exceeded 5%. A statistical classification framework was built for diagnosing cytomegalovirus status from the catalog of TCR beta chain sequences. V and J gene assignment, in a later analysis, came from comparing TCR nucleotide sequences with IMGT/GENE-DB human TR gene sequences. A later analysis assigned CDR3 sequences and most-parsimonious VDJ recombination scenarios with the TCRdist pipeline. In a later analysis, every TCR beta chain was defined by the combination of its CDR3 amino acid sequence and its V-gene family, and reads without a unique V-gene family were dropped. To address suspected cross-contamination and a sequencing artifact, a later analysis removed around 590 highly shared, low-generation-probability nucleotide sequences. A later analysis calculated a clonal expansion index for each public chain from normalized within-repertoire ranks of inferred template counts. Generation probabilities in a later analysis came from a VDJ recombination model fitted to out-of-frame rearrangements, and those results were checked against IGoR. In a later analysis, TCR-TCR, TCR-HLA and TCR-CMV co-occurrence was scored with hypergeometric tests, and a repertoire-size bias correction was applied to TCR pairs. In a later analysis, false discovery rates were estimated by permuting HLA or CMV assignments 20 times. In a later analysis, co-occurring TCRs were grouped using DBSCAN, and TCRdist sequence similarity was added for clustering within HLA-allele-positive subsets. For co-occurrence clustering, repertoires with fewer than 30,000 or more than 120,000 public chains were excluded, along with four or five repertoires with anomalous nucleotide sharing. What TCRdb holds here is the immuneACCESS table cut down to in-frame rearrangements. Part of the clones is not present; checked against another copy, under half of the missing clones reflect an unresolved V gene, and the others are unexplained. V and J calls and clone size are those listed in that table; D and trimming were worked out from the DNA. For this sample there are more than 110,000 clones; about 75% appear just once. Of the sample, 1.5% to 2% falls within the top ten clones.

In total, 630 or so healthy bone marrow donors made up the cohort. At the time of sampling, every cohort member was nominally healthy, though immune exposures that went unrecorded were likely present. The donor tested CMV seronegative, placing the donor among the 350 to 400 seronegative members of the cohort. Every donor gave a peripheral blood sample, and the peripheral blood mononuclear cells from that sample were used for TCR beta sequencing. The Qiagen DNeasy Blood Extraction Kit was used to extract genomic DNA from the blood cell samples. In this chain, TRBV29-1 is recombined with TRBJ2-6; a stretch of 8 junction bases matches TRBD1. This receptor was identified in a woman aged 30 to 39 in good health and CMV-seronegative. The source material was PBMCs. CDR3 sequence: CSVGDRRFSGANVLTF. The nucleotide sequence is given as TGCAGCGTTGGGGACAGGCGTTTCTCTGGGGCCAACGTCCTGACTTTC.